This passage covers 27 T cell receptor beta chains from one sample sequenced in a study of tissue T cells after allogeneic stem cell transplantation. Produced via immunoSEQ multiplex PCR; TCRdb's table is partial and in-frame only. The data contain some 4,200 clones, over 45% of them singletons. Regarding time point: mouse harvest day 7 after allogeneic transplant. Each mouse received 10^7 T-cell-depleted marrow cells plus 10^6 splenic CD5+ T cells by tail vein. Sequenced material: spleen. Every receptor here comes from a female BALB/c mouse given C57BL/6 T cells with graft-versus-host disease after an allogeneic hematopoietic cell transplant.

Turning to this clone: The genes and germline here are from mouse. The read stops 1 residue short of the end of the CDR3; the missing end is completed from the germline J gene. V is TRBV16 and J is TRBJ1-4, with D possibly TRBD1 on 5 matching bases. The CDR3 covers 12 residues. The V gene's germline CDR1 is SGHSA and CDR2 FRNQAP. V lost 5 bases and J 8 bases, leaving 9 bases between the germline ends. The CDR3 loop reads CASSGTGERLFF. CDR3 bases read: TGTGCAAGCAGCGGGACCGGGGAAAGATTATTT.

This clone was counted once. Gene labels here are mouse ones. Other DNA sequences in this specimen translate into the identical CDR3. CDR3 DNA (partial): TGTGCCAGCAGTGAGGGGACAACAAACACAGAAGTCTTC. Encoded protein: CASSEGTTNTEVF. The entire CDR3 protein is CASSEGTTNTEVFF. The chain combines TRBV13-3 with TRBJ1-1, with D maybe TRBD1 (6 bases). The read ends 1 residue early relative to the CDR3; the germline J gene fills the gap. Between the trimmed V and J ends, which lost 2 bases and 0 bases, there was a span of 8 bases. Germline V gives CDR1 NNHDY, CDR2 SYVADS. The CDR3 runs 14 residues.

Note on this clone: These gene names are mouse names. The CDR3 goes on 1 residue after the read ends, and that part is filled in from the germline J gene. The chain carries TRBV12-1 and TRBJ2-3; a weak D match, TRBD2 (5 bases). Trimming left V 0 bases short and J 0 bases short, with 6 bases between. The CDR3 runs to 14 residues. Germline V gene lookup returns CDR1 SGHSN and CDR2 HYEKVE. The DNA read from the CDR3 is TGTGCCAGCTCTCTCTGGGGAAGTGCAGAAACGCTGTAT. Its protein is CASSLWGSAETLY. The entire CDR3 protein reads CASSLWGSAETLYF.

Judged by abundance, this clone is medium-sized. The gene names here belong to mouse. The read finishes 1 residue shy of the CDR3 end, and the germline J gene is used to complete it. V and J are TRBV12-1 and TRBJ2-7; the D gene is possibly TRBD2 (6 bases). This CDR3 is 15 amino acids long. The germline V gene has CDR1 SGHSN and CDR2 HYEKVE. Trimming shortened V by 2 bases and J by 0 bases, and 13 bases separated the two germline ends. The CDR3 here is CASSPRGESSYEQYF. Incomplete CDR3 DNA: TGTGCCAGCTCTCCCCGGGGGGAGAGCTCCTATGAACAGTAC.

With respect to this clone: The genes and germline here are from mouse. The CDR3 end lies 1 residue beyond the end of the read and is filled in from the germline J gene. V usage is TRBV31 and J usage is TRBJ2-4; D assignment may be TRBD1 or TRBD2 (5 bases each). There are 13 residues in the CDR3. The germline CDR1 and CDR2 sequences are GKSSPN and SITVG. Trimming pared 0 bases from V and 5 bases from J, leaving 9 bases between. CDR3 sequence reads: CAWSLGTRNTLYF. CDR3 bases read: TGTGCCTGGAGTCTCGGGACGCGAAACACCTTGTAC.

This clone has a handful of counts. Genes and germline come from the mouse. The CDR3 is cut off 1 residue early in the read; its end comes from the germline J gene. The chain employs TRBV1 and TRBJ1-2; 10 nucleotides match TRBD1. This CDR3 is built from 16 residues. V was clipped by 2 bases and J by 3 bases; unmatched bases: 6. Germline-derived CDR1 and CDR2 are NSQYPW and LRSPGD (reference sequence). CDR3 DNA, as far as it was read: TGCACCTGCAGTGCACGGGACAGGGGATGGGACTCCGACTACACC. Encoded protein: CTCSARDRGWDSDYT. The full-length CDR3 reads as CTCSARDRGWDSDYTF.

Notes on this clone: The gene names here belong to mouse. Sequencing ends 1 residue short of the CDR3 end; the germline J gene provides the rest. This chain uses TRBV13-2 with TRBJ2-3, with 7 nucleotides matching TRBD2. Germline V gene lookup returns CDR1 NNHNN and CDR2 SYGAGS (reference sequence). There are 15 residues in the CDR3. V shed 1 base and J 4 bases; nucleotides not matched to a gene: 6. The part of the CDR3 DNA that was read is TGTGCCAGCGGTGATAGATGGGGGGTGACAGAAACGCTGTAT. Encoded protein: CASGDRWGVTETLY. The CDR3 as a whole reads CASGDRWGVTETLYF.

Turning to this clone: Genes and germline are mouse. The same CDR3 is also encoded by other DNA sequences in this sample. The CDR3 sequence is CASSRTGQDTQYF. The part of the CDR3 DNA that was read is TGTGCCAGCAGCCGGACAGGGCAAGACACCCAGTAC. V gene TRBV26 combines with J gene TRBJ2-5; 8 bases line up with TRBD1. The CDR3 end is not reached by the read, which stops 1 residue before it; the germline J gene fills it in. Germline V lookup: CDR1 KGHPV, CDR2 FQNQEV (reference sequence). This CDR3 has 13 residues. V gave up 6 bases and J gave up 3 bases; unmatched junction bases: 2.

Points on this clone: These gene names are mouse names. The read stops 1 residue short of the end of the CDR3; the missing end is completed from the germline J gene. This chain connects TRBV15 to TRBJ1-1; TRBD1 might be the D (6 bases). V gave up 6 bases and J gave up 5 bases, with 10 bases separating them. Per germline, CDR1 SGHND and CDR2 FRSKSL. This CDR3 is built from 12 residues. CDR3 DNA, as far as it was read: TGTGCCAGCAGCCCGGGACAAACAGAAGTCTTC. Encoded protein: CASSPGQTEVF. The whole CDR3 region reads CASSPGQTEVFF.

About this clone: Genes here carry mouse names. From the germline J gene comes the end of the CDR3, since the read stops 1 residue before it. The rearrangement joins TRBV13-2 to TRBJ2-3; 8 nucleotides line up with TRBD2. The junction had 4 bases not matched to a gene; V was cut back by 0 bases and J by 1 base. Germline values: CDR1 NNHNN, CDR2 SYGAGS (reference sequence). The CDR3 consists of 16 residues. The covered CDR3 bases are TGTGCCAGCGGTGATGTGGCTGGGGGGCGTGCAGAAACGCTGTAT. It specifies CASGDVAGGRAETLY. The entire CDR3 protein reads CASGDVAGGRAETLYF.

To note about this clone: These gene names are mouse names. The read falls 1 residue short of the CDR3 end, and the missing part is taken from the germline J gene. The V call is TRBV4, the J call TRBJ2-5; TRBD2 aligns across 11 bases. The trim removed 4 bases at V and 4 bases at J, leaving 1 base unmatched. This CDR3 has 14 residues. Germline values: CDR1 LGHDT, CDR2 YNNKQL (reference sequence). The CDR3 loop is CASSWTGGKDTQYF. CDR3 DNA (partial): TGTGCCAGCAGCTGGACTGGGGGGAAAGACACCCAGTAC.

On this clone: Gene and germline names: mouse. The read ends 1 residue early relative to the CDR3; the germline J gene fills the gap. The chain couples TRBV1 to TRBJ1-1; 9 nucleotides agree with TRBD1. There are 14 residues in the CDR3. V was clipped by 3 bases and J by 1 base; unmatched bases: 0. Germline loops: CDR1 NSQYPW, CDR2 LRSPGD (reference sequence). CDR3 sequence: CTCSAGQGNTEVFF. Partial CDR3 DNA: TGCACCTGCAGTGCGGGACAGGGGAACACAGAAGTCTTC.

With regard to this clone: The genes and germline here are from mouse. The CDR3 extends 1 residue past the end of the read, so its final part is completed from the germline J gene. The chain is built from TRBV26 and TRBJ2-4; D remains ambiguous. CDR1 KGHPV and CDR2 FQNQEV come from the germline V gene (reference sequence). The CDR3 totals 12 residues. Trimming shortened V by 1 base and J by 4 bases, and 3 bases separated the two germline ends. CDR3 bases read: TGTGCCAGCAGTCTGTACAAAAACACCTTGTAC. It translates to CASSLYKNTLY. From start to end, the CDR3 is CASSLYKNTLYF.

This clone was counted a few times. Gene names are mouse gene names. The CDR3 end is not reached by the read, which stops 1 residue before it; the germline J gene fills it in. J is TRBJ2-5 and V is TRBV13-1; 8 bases map to TRBD1. This CDR3 is built from 13 residues. The V and J ends lost 2 bases and 5 bases, in that order; junction bases with no gene match: 1. Looked up from germline, CDR1 is NSHNY and CDR2 is SYGAGN. CDR3 DNA, as far as it was read: TGTGCCAGCAGTGACGACAGGGGAGACACCCAGTAC. Its translation is CASSDDRGDTQY. The complete CDR3 reads CASSDDRGDTQYF.

This clone was counted between two and nine times. Gene names are the mouse ones. From the germline J gene comes the end of the CDR3, since the read stops 1 residue before it. J is TRBJ2-5 and V is TRBV13-2, with 13 nucleotides matching TRBD2. There are 16 residues in the CDR3. Germline trimming cut 3 bases from V and 6 bases from J; bases unmatched to any gene: 7. The germline V gene has CDR1 NNHNN and CDR2 SYGAGS (reference sequence). The DNA read from the CDR3 is TGTGCCAGCGGTGTTGGACTGGGGGGGCGCTGGGACACCCAGTAC. Translating it yields CASGVGLGGRWDTQY. The whole CDR3 protein reads CASGVGLGGRWDTQYF.

As regards this clone: The gene names here belong to mouse. The CDR3 end is not reached by the read, which stops 1 residue before it; the germline J gene fills it in. V usage is TRBV1 and J usage is TRBJ2-1, with D hard to call. Germline CDR1 and CDR2: NSQYPW and LRSPGD (reference sequence). There are 15 residues in the CDR3. V lost 0 bases and J 7 bases, leaving 13 bases between the germline ends. The CDR3 is CTCSADGGREAEQFF. CDR3 DNA, as far as it was read: TGCACCTGCAGTGCAGATGGAGGGAGGGAAGCTGAGCAGTTC.

Of note for this clone: The genes and germline here are from mouse. The read falls 1 residue short of the CDR3 end, and the missing part is taken from the germline J gene. The J gene is TRBJ1-4, the V gene TRBV26; 8 bases agree with TRBD1. Germline V lookup: CDR1 KGHPV, CDR2 FQNQEV (reference sequence). Trimming took 2 bases from V and 7 from J; bases not matched to a gene: 6. The CDR3 runs to 15 residues. CDR3 region: CASSLRDRPTERLFF. Partial CDR3 DNA: TGTGCCAGCAGTCTGAGGGACAGGCCCACCGAAAGATTATTT.

In regard to this clone: Mouse germline and gene names are used. The CDR3 end is not reached by the read, which stops 1 residue before it; the germline J gene fills it in. The chain recombines TRBV15 with TRBJ2-5, with D hard to call. The V gene's germline CDR1 is SGHND and CDR2 FRSKSL. The CDR3 has 13 amino acids. V was trimmed by 1 base and J by 2 bases, leaving 4 bases between them. The sequenced CDR3 bases are TGTGCCAGCAGTTTAGGCGCCCAAGACACCCAGTAC. Translation gives CASSLGAQDTQY. In full, the CDR3 is CASSLGAQDTQYF.

Comment on this clone: Germline and genes here are mouse. The read is 1 residue too short to cover the CDR3 end, so that end is filled in from the germline J gene. The V and J genes are TRBV5 and TRBJ2-2, with TRBD1 as a possible D gene (6 bases). The CDR3 loop spans 15 amino acids. The germline CDR1 and CDR2 sequences are LGHNA and YNLKQL (reference sequence). V was cut by 4 bases and J by 3 bases, with 12 bases left in between. Partial CDR3 DNA: TGTGCCAGCAGCCGAAACAGGGAAGACACCGGGCAGCTCTAC. Translated: CASSRNREDTGQLY. The whole CDR3 reads CASSRNREDTGQLYF.

This clone was detected only a few times. Genes here carry mouse names. The CDR3 loop reads CTCSADPGSGQLYF. CDR3 DNA (partial): TGCACCTGCAGTGCAGATCCGGGGTCCGGGCAGCTCTAC. This chain connects TRBV1 to TRBJ2-2; D not certain. Sequencing ends 1 residue short of the CDR3 end; the germline J gene provides the rest. There are 14 residues in the CDR3. CDR1 is NSQYPW and CDR2 is LRSPGD in the germline V gene (reference sequence). V lost 0 bases and J lost 6, with 8 bases in between.

On this clone: Mouse names are used for the genes. The CDR3 end lies 1 residue beyond the end of the read and is filled in from the germline J gene. J is TRBJ2-5 and V is TRBV13-2; 7 bases fit TRBD2. The CDR3 has 12 residues. From germline, CDR1 is NNHNN and CDR2 SYGAGS (reference sequence). After removal of 2 bases from V and 9 bases from J, the junction contained 3 bases not matched to a gene. The sequenced part of the CDR3 DNA is TGTGCCAGCGGTGAGCAGACTGGGACCCAGTAC. Amino acid sequence: CASGEQTGTQY. The CDR3, in full, reads CASGEQTGTQYF.

A remark on this clone: Genes here carry mouse names. Coverage ceases 1 residue before the CDR3 finishes, and the germline J gene fills in the end. The rearrangement links TRBV19 to TRBJ1-6, with 7 bases lining up with TRBD1. TRBJ1-6 is recorded as an ORF, its role being uncertain. Germline V gene lookup returns CDR1 FNHDT and CDR2 SITEND (reference sequence). The V and J ends lost 5 bases and 0 bases, in that order; junction bases with no gene match: 5. There are 16 residues in the CDR3. CDR3 bases read: TGTGCCAGCAGAAGGGACAGACCTTCCTATAATTCGCCCCTCTAC. Protein: CASRRDRPSYNSPLY. The complete CDR3 reads CASRRDRPSYNSPLYF.

This clone was seen a handful of times. The genes and germline here are from mouse. The read stops 1 residue short of the end of the CDR3; the missing end is completed from the germline J gene. The chain carries TRBV13-1 and TRBJ2-4; D remains ambiguous. V was pared by 3 bases and J by 5 bases, with 7 bases between. The CDR3 covers 12 residues. In germline, CDR1 is NSHNY, CDR2 SYGAGN. The sequenced CDR3 bases are TGTGCCAGCAGTGGGGGTTCAAACACCTTGTAC. This codes for CASSGGSNTLY. The full-length CDR3 reads as CASSGGSNTLYF.

In this sample, this clone turned up a few times. Mouse names are used for the genes. The sequence runs out 1 residue before the end of the CDR3; the remainder is reconstructed from the germline J gene. The chain employs TRBV23 and TRBJ1-4; the table assigns TRBD1, which was not confirmed against the DNA. This CDR3 comprises 12 residues. Germline V gene data show CDR1 as KGHTA and CDR2 as FQNQQP. CDR3 region: CSSSPVNERLFF. The covered CDR3 bases are TGCTCCAGCAGTCCAGTCAACGAAAGATTATTT.

On this clone: Genes here carry mouse names. The CDR3 end lies 1 residue beyond the end of the read and is filled in from the germline J gene. The J gene is TRBJ2-2, the V gene TRBV3, with D unresolved. Deletions cut 4 bases from V and 0 bases from J, with 0 bases between. The CDR3 is 12 residues long. Per germline, CDR1 SNHLY and CDR2 FYNGKV (reference sequence). The part of the CDR3 DNA that was read is TGTGCCAGCAGCTCAAACACCGGGCAGCTCTAC. It specifies CASSSNTGQLY. The CDR3 in full is CASSSNTGQLYF.

Remarks on this clone: Gene names are the mouse ones. The sequenced fragment ends 1 residue before the CDR3 boundary, so the rest is inferred from the germline J gene. The chain couples TRBV13-2 to TRBJ1-4; TRBD1 aligns across 10 bases. From germline, CDR1 is NNHNN and CDR2 SYGAGS (reference sequence). The length of the CDR3 is 15 residues. J was trimmed by 5 bases and V by 1 base; bases with no gene match: 2. This CDR3 reads CASGDQGQGNERLFF. The sequenced CDR3 bases are TGTGCCAGCGGTGATCAGGGACAGGGGAACGAAAGATTATTT.

Comments on this clone: Gene labels here are mouse ones. The observed sequence ends 1 residue before the CDR3 terminus, with the missing tail filled in from the germline J gene. This chain connects TRBV19 to TRBJ2-2, with D possibly TRBD1 on 6 matching bases. Trimming pared 2 bases from V and 1 base from J, leaving 9 bases between. Germline V CDR1 and CDR2: FNHDT, SITEND (reference sequence). This CDR3 spans 15 amino acids. The CDR3 spells CASSIEGVNTGQLYF. The CDR3 DNA, read in part, is TGTGCCAGCAGTATCGAGGGGGTAAACACCGGGCAGCTCTAC.